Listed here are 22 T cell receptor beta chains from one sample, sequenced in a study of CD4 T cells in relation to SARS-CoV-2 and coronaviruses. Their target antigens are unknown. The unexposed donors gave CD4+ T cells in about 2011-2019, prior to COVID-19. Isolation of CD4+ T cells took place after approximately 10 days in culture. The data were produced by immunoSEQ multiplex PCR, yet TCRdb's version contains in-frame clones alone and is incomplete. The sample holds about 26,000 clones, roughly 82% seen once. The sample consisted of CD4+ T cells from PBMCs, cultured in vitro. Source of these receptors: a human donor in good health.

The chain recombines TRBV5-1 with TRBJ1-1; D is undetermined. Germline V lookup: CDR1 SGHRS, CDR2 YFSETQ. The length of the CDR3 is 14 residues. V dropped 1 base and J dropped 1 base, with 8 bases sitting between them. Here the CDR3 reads CASSLLQTNTEAFF. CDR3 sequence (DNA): TGCGCCAGCAGCTTGCTCCAGACGAACACTGAAGCTTTCTTT.

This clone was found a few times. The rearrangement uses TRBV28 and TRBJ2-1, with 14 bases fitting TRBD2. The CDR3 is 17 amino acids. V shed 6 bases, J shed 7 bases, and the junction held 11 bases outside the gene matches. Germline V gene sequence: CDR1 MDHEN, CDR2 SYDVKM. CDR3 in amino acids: CASRLGLAGVFKNEQFF. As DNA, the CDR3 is TGTGCCAGCAGGTTGGGACTAGCGGGAGTCTTCAAGAATGAGCAGTTCTTC.

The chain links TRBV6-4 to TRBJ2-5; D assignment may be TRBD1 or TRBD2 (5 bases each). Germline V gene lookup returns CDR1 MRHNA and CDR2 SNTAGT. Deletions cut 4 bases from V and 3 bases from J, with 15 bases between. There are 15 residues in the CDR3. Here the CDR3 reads CASSADWGPEETQYF. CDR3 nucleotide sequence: TGTGCCAGCAGTGCGGACTGGGGCCCGGAAGAGACCCAGTACTTC.

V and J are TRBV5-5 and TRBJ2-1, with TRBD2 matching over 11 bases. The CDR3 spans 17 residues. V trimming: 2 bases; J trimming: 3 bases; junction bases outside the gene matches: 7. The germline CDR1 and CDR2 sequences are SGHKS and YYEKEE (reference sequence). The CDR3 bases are TGTGCCAGCAGCTTAACTAGCGGGAGATCCGTCTACAATGAGCAGTTCTTC. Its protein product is CASSLTSGRSVYNEQFF.

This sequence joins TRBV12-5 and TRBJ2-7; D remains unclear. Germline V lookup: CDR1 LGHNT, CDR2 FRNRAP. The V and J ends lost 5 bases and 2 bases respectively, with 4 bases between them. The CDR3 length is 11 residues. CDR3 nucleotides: TGTGCTAGTGGTCCAACCTACGAGCAGTACTTC. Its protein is CASGPTYEQYF.

CDR3: CASSLSLYRGLTDTQYF. The CDR3 nucleotides read TGTGCCAGCAGCCTGTCCTTGTACAGGGGGCTTACAGATACGCAGTATTTT. This sequence joins TRBV14 and TRBJ2-3; TRBD1 matches at 9 bases. The V gene's germline CDR1 is SGHDN and CDR2 FVKESK. Germline trimming cut 4 bases from V and 3 bases from J; bases unmatched to any gene: 11. The length of the CDR3 is 17 residues.

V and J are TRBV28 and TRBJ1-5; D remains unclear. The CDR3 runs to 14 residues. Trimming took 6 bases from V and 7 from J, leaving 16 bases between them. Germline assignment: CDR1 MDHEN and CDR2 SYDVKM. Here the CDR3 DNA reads TGTGCCAGCAGCGTGCCAAGGTTCGGGCAGCCCCAGCATTTT. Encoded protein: CASSVPRFGQPQHF.

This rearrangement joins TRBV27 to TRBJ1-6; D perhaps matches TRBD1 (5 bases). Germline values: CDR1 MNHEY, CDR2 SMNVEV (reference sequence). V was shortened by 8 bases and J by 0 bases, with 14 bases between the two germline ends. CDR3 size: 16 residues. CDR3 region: CASGDGGSSYNSPLHF. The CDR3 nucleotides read TGTGCCAGCGGAGACGGGGGGAGCTCCTATAATTCACCCCTCCACTTT.

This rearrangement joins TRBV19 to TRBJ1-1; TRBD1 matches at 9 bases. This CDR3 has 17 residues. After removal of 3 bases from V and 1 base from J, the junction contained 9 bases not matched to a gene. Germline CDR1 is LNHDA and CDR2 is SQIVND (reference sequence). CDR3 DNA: TGTGCCAGTAGTATGGTACAGGGGGCTTCGGCGAACACTGAAGCTTTCTTT. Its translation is CASSMVQGASANTEAFF.

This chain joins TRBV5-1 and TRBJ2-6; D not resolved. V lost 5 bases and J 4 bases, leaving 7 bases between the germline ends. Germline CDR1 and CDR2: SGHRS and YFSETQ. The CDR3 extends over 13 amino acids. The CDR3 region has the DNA TGCGCCAGCAGTCCTGGAGGGGCCAACGTCCTGACTTTC. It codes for CASSPGGANVLTF.

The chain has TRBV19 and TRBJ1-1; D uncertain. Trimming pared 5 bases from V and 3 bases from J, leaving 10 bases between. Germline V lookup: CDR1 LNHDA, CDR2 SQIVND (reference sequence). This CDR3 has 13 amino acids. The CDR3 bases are TGTGCCAGTAGTTGGTCTGGGGACACTGAAGCTTTCTTT. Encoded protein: CASSWSGDTEAFF.

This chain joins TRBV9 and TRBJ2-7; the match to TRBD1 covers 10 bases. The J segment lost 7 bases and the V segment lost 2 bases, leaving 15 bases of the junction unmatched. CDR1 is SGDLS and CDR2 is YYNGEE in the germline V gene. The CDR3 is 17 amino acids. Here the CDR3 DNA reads TGTGCCAGCAGCGTGACAGGGGGCGATACCTCCCCGGGGGAGCAGTACTTC. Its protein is CASSVTGGDTSPGEQYF.

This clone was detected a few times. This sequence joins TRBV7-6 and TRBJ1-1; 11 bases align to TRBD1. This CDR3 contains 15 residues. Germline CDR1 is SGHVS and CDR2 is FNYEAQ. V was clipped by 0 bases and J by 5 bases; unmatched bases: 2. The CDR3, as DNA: TGTGCCAGCAGCTTAGCGGGACAGGGGGGTACTGAAGCTTTCTTT. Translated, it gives CASSLAGQGGTEAFF.

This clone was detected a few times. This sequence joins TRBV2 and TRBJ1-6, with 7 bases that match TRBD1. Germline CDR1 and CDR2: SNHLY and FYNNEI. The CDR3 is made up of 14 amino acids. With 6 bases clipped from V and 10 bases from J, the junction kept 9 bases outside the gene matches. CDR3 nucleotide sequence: TGTGCCAGCAGAATACAGGGGTTGATGTCACCCCTCCACTTT. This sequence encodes CASRIQGLMSPLHF.

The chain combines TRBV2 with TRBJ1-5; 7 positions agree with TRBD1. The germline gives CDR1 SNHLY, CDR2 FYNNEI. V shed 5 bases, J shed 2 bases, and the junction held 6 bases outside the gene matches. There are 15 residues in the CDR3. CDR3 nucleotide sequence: TGTGCCAGCAGTCGGGAGGGGGCAGGCAATCAGCCCCAGCATTTT. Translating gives CASSREGAGNQPQHF. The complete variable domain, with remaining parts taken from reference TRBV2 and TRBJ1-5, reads EPEVTQTPSHQVTQMGQEVILRCVPISNHLYFYWYRQILGQKVEFLVSFYNNEISEKSEIFDDQFSVERPDGSNFTLKIRSTKLEDSAMYFCASSREGAGNQPQHFGDGTRLSIL.

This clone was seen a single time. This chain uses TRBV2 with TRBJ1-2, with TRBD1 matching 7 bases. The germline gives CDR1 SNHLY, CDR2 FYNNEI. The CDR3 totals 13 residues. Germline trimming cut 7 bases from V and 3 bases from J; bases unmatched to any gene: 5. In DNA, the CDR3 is TGTGCCAGCAATTCCGACAGGGACTATGGCTACACCTTC. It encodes CASNSDRDYGYTF.

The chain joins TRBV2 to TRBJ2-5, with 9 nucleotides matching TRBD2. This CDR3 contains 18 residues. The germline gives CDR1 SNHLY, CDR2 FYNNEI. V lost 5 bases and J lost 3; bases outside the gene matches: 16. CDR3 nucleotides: TGTGCCAGCAGTCCCGGTAGCGGGGGCCCGGGGGCGGAAGAGACCCAGTACTTC. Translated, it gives CASSPGSGGPGAEETQYF.

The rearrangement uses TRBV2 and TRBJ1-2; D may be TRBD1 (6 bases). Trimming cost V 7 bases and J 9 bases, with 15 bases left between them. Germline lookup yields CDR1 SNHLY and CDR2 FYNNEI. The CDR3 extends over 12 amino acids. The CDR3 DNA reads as TGTGCCAGCATGGTACAGGGTGGGCGCTACACCTTC. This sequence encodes CASMVQGGRYTF.

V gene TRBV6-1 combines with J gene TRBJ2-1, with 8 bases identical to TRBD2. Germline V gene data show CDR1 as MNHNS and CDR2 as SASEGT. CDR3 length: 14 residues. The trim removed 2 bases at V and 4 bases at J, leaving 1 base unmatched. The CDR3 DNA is TGTGCCAGCAGTGAACAGCGGGGGTACAATGAGCAGTTCTTC. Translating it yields CASSEQRGYNEQFF.

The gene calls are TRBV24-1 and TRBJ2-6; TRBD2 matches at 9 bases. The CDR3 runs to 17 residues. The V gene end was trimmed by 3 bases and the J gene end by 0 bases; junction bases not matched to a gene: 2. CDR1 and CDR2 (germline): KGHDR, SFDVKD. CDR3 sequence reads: CATSDSGGFSGANVLTF. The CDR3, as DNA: TGTGCCACCAGTGATAGCGGGGGGTTCTCTGGGGCCAACGTCCTGACTTTC.

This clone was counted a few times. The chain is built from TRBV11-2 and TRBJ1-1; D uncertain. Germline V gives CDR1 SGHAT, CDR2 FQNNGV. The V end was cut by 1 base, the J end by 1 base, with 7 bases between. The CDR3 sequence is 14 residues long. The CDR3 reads CASSLVAGNTEAFF. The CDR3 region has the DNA TGTGCCAGCAGCTTAGTTGCAGGGAACACTGAAGCTTTCTTT.

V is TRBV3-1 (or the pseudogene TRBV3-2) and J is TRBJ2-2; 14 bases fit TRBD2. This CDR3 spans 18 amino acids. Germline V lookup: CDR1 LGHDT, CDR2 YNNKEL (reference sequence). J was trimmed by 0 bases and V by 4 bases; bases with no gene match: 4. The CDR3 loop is CASSLGLAGDSNTGELFF. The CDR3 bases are TGTGCCAGCAGCCTGGGACTAGCGGGGGACTCGAACACCGGGGAGCTGTTTTTT.